Following are 16 T cell receptor beta chains from one sample sequenced in a study of blood T cell repertoires in COVID-19. Repertoires were generated with immunoSEQ multiplex PCR, while TCRdb's copy carries only in-frame clones and drops some. The sample comprises 200,000 to 300,000 clones, approximately 88% of which are singletons, and just under 6.5% rests with the top ten. Sequencing was done on a sample of peripheral blood. The receptors originated from a woman in her 30s with COVID-19, enrolled during active disease.

V gene TRBV19 combines with J gene TRBJ1-2; 9 bases are shared with TRBD1. CDR1 is LNHDA, CDR2 SQIVND, per germline (reference sequence). This CDR3 is 14 amino acids long. V dropped 9 bases and J dropped 4; count of bases not matched to a gene: 9. The CDR3 sequence: CASGTGTSGYGYTF. In DNA form, the CDR3 reads TGTGCCAGCGGGACAGGGACGAGTGGCTATGGCTACACCTTC.

The chain links TRBV29-1 to TRBJ2-5, with 13 bases lining up with TRBD2. The V segment lost 6 bases and the J segment 5 bases; nucleotides outside the gene matches: 9. The CDR3 consists of 15 residues. Germline CDR1 is SQVTM and CDR2 is ANQGSEA. This CDR3 reads CSVVLAGGPRETQYF. The CDR3 region has the DNA TGCAGCGTCGTACTAGCGGGGGGGCCTCGGGAGACCCAGTACTTC.

This chain uses TRBV30 with TRBJ1-1; a possible D gene is TRBD1 (6 bases). With 3 bases removed from V and 1 base from J, the gap between germline ends came to 12 bases. CDR3 length: 14 residues. Germline CDR1 GTSNPN, CDR2 SVGIG (reference sequence). CDR3 sequence reads: CAWRETGQNTEAFF. DNA of the CDR3: TGTGCCTGGAGGGAAACGGGACAGAACACTGAAGCTTTCTTT.

The rearrangement links TRBV6-5 to TRBJ1-1, with D unresolved. V was cut by 0 bases and J by 1 base, with 6 bases left in between. Germline V gene sequence: CDR1 MNHEY, CDR2 SVGAGI. The CDR3 has 14 residues. CDR3 protein: CASSYSYTNTEAFF. Here the CDR3 DNA reads TGTGCCAGCAGTTACTCGTACACGAACACTGAAGCTTTCTTT.

V is TRBV28 and J is TRBJ1-4; D possibly corresponds to TRBD1 (5 bases). Trimming pared 5 bases from V and 10 bases from J, leaving 23 bases between. The CDR3 is 16 amino acids. Germline V lookup: CDR1 MDHEN, CDR2 SYDVKM. CDR3 sequence (DNA): TGTGCCAGCAGTGACCCCCGCAGGGATATTTCAGGAAAACTGTTTTTT. Translating gives CASSDPRRDISGKLFF.

The chain recombines TRBV6-2 or TRBV6-3 with TRBJ2-2, with 13 bases matching TRBD2. This CDR3 is built from 17 residues. Unmatched junction bases numbered 5, after V lost 7 bases and J lost 0 bases. Germline CDR1 and CDR2: MNHEY and SVGEGT. The CDR3 DNA follows: TGTGCCAGCACCCCGACTAGCGGGAGGCCGAACACCGGGGAGCTGTTTTTT. It is translated as CASTPTSGRPNTGELFF.

The J gene is TRBJ1-1, the V gene TRBV28, with a tentative D call TRBD1 (5 bases). The CDR3 has 14 residues. Trimming cost V 6 bases and J 5 bases, with 16 bases left between them. The germline V gene has CDR1 MDHEN and CDR2 SYDVKM. The CDR3 sequence: CASSTVGGGTEAFF. CDR3 in DNA: TGTGCCAGCAGCACCGTCGGGGGTGGAACTGAAGCTTTCTTT.

The chain couples TRBV30 to TRBJ2-7; a weak D match, TRBD2 (7 bases). The CDR3 is 13 amino acids. The germline V gene encodes CDR1 GTSNPN and CDR2 SVGIG (reference sequence). The V gene lost 1 base and the J gene lost 6 bases, with 13 bases spanning the gap. CDR3 coding DNA: TGTGCCTGGAGTGCACGGGGGGCGGGCGAGCAGTACGTC. Its translation: CAWSARGAGEQYV.

The chain joins TRBV9 to TRBJ1-2; tentative D call: TRBD1 (5 bases). V lost 4 bases and J 8 bases, leaving 15 bases between the germline ends. CDR3 size: 13 residues. Per germline, CDR1 SGDLS and CDR2 YYNGEE. Here the CDR3 DNA reads TGTGCCAGCAGCCCGCGGGGCCTGATGGGCTACACCTTC. Translating it yields CASSPRGLMGYTF.

The chain has TRBV6-2 or TRBV6-3 and TRBJ1-4, with 7 bases identical to TRBD1. V dropped 2 bases and J dropped 6; count of bases not matched to a gene: 9. Germline V gene lookup returns CDR1 MNHEY and CDR2 SVGEGT. The CDR3 length is 16 residues. The CDR3 here is CASSYTKGQRDEKLFF. CDR3 sequence (DNA): TGTGCCAGCAGTTACACCAAGGGACAGAGGGATGAAAAACTGTTTTTT.

The chain uses TRBV5-6 and TRBJ2-4; TRBD2 matches 10 bases. Germline V gene lookup returns CDR1 SGHDT and CDR2 YYEEEE. This CDR3 has 16 residues. J was trimmed by 4 bases and V by 3 bases; bases with no gene match: 7. Here the CDR3 DNA reads TGTGCCAGCAGCTACGGGACTAGCGTTACGAAAAACATTCAGTACTTC. It yields the protein CASSYGTSVTKNIQYF.

The J gene is TRBJ2-7, the V gene TRBV7-2, with D uncertain. The V gene's germline CDR1 is SGHTA and CDR2 FQGNSA. Trimming removed 2 bases at V and 3 bases at J, with 8 bases between. The CDR3 covers 13 residues. The chain's CDR3 is CASSLNPGYEQYF. The CDR3 DNA is TGTGCCAGCAGCTTAAATCCGGGCTACGAGCAGTACTTC.

The J gene is TRBJ2-5, the V gene TRBV10-2, with D possibly being TRBD1 (6 bases). Trimming removed 3 bases from V and 1 base from J, with 12 bases in between. CDR3 length equals 15 residues. Germline values: CDR1 WSHSY, CDR2 SAAADI. The CDR3 DNA reads TGCGCCAGCAGTGAACAAGACAGGCTCCAAGAGACCCAGTACTTC. This translates into CASSEQDRLQETQYF.

V usage is TRBV15 and J usage is TRBJ1-1; a possible D gene is TRBD1 (6 bases). CDR1 is LNHNV, CDR2 YYDKDF, per germline (reference sequence). The CDR3 runs to 16 residues. V lost 2 bases, J lost 5 bases, and 18 bases lay in between. The CDR3: CATSRNRQAVGTEAFF. Here the CDR3 DNA reads TGTGCCACCAGCAGAAACAGACAGGCCGTGGGGACTGAAGCTTTCTTT.

The chain has TRBV5-1 and TRBJ2-1; tentatively, D is TRBD1 (6 bases). Deletions cut 4 bases from V and 1 base from J, with 12 bases between. Germline V gives CDR1 SGHRS, CDR2 YFSETQ. This CDR3 contains 15 residues. CDR3 nucleotides: TGCGCCAGCAGCGCAAGACAGGTTTCCTACAATGAGCAGTTCTTC. Translating gives CASSARQVSYNEQFF.

V is TRBV5-6 and J is TRBJ2-5; D remains ambiguous. Germline V CDR1 and CDR2: SGHDT, YYEEEE. CDR3 length: 13 residues. V was cut by 0 bases and J by 4 bases, with 7 bases left in between. CDR3 loop: CASSLATRETQYF. In DNA form, the CDR3 reads TGTGCCAGCAGCTTGGCTACGCGAGAGACCCAGTACTTC. Full variable domain (outside the CDR3, taken from reference TRBV5-6 and TRBJ2-5): DAGVTQSPTHLIKTRGQQVTLRCSPKSGHDTVSWYQQALGQGPQFIFQYYEEEERQRGNFPDRFSGHQFPNYSSELNVNALLLGDSALYLCASSLATRETQYFGPGTRLLVL.